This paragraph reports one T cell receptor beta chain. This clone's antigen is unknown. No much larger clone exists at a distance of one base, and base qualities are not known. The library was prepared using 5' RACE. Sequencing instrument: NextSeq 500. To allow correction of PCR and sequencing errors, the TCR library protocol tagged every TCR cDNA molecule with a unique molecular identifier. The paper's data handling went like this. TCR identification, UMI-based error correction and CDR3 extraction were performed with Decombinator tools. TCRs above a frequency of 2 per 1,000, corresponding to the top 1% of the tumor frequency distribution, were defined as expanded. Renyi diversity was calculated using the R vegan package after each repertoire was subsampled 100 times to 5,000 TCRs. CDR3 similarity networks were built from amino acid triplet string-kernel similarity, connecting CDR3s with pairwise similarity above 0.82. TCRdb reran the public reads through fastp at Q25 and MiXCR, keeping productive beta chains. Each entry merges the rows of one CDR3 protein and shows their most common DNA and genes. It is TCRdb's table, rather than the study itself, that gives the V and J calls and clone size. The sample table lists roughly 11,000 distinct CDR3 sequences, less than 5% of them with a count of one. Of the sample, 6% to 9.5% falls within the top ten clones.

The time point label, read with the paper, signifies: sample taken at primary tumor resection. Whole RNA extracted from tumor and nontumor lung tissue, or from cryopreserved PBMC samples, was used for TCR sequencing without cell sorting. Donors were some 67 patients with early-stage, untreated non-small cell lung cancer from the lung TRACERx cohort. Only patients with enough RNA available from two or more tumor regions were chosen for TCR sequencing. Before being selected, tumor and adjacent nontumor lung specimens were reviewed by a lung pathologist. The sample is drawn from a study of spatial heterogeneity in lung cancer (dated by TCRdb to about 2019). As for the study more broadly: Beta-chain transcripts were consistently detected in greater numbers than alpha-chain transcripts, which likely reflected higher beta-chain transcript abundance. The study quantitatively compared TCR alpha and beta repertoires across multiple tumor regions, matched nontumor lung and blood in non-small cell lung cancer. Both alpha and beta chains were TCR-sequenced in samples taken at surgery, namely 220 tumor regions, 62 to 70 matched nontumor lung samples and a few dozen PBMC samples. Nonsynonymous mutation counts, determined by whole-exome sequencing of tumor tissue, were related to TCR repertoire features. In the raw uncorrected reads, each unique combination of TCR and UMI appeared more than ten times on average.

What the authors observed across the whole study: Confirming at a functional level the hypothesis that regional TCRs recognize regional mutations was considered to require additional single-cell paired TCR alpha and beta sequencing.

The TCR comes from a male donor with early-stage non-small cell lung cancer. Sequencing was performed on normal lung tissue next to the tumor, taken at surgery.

The CDR3 corresponds to CASSPEQGFTDTQYF. The sequenced DNA is TGTGCCAGCTCACCAGAACAGGGATTTACAGATACGCAGTATTTT. The rearranged chain carries TRBV18 and TRBJ2-3, with a tentative D gene TRBD1 over 6 matching bases. V was cut back by 2 bases and J by 3 bases, leaving a gap of 12 bases between them. CDR3 length: 15 amino acids, cysteine to phenylalanine. The entry retains the CDR3 DNA only, 45 bases that are in frame from base 1. The CDR1 and CDR2 encoded by the germline V gene are KGHSH and LQKENI.